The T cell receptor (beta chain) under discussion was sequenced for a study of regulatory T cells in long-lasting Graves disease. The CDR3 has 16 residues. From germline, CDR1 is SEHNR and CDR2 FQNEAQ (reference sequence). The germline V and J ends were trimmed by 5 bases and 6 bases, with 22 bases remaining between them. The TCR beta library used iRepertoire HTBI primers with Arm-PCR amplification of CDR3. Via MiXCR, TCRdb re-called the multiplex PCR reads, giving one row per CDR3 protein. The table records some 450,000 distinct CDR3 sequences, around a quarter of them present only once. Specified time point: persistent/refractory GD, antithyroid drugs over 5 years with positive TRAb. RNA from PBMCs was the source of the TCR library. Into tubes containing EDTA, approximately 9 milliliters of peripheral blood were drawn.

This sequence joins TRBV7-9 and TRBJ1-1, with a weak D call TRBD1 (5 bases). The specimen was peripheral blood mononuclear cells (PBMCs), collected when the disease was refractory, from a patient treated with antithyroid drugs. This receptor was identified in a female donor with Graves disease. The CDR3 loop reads CASSLRDGKAKAEAFF. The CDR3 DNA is TGTGCCAGCAGCCTCCGGGACGGAAAGGCGAAGGCTGAAGCTTTCTTT. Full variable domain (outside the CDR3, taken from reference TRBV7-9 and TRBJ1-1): DTGVSQNPRHKITKRGQNVTFRCDPISEHNRLYWYRQTLGQGPEFLTYFQNEAQLEKSRLLSDRFSAERPKGSFSTLEIQRTEQGDSAMYLCASSLRDGKAKAEAFFGQGTRLTVV.